This TCR beta chain appears in the sequencing data of a study of PD-1 blockade in classical Hodgkin lymphoma. The CDR3 length is 11 residues. Germline V gene lookup returns CDR1 DFQATT and CDR2 SNEGSKA (reference sequence). Sample time point: cycle 4 day 1 (C4D1), after around six weeks of nivolumab. All the patients suffered relapse after autologous stem cell transplantation, and brentuximab vedotin exposure differed. Using immunoSEQ multiplex PCR, the repertoire was profiled, and TCRdb retains in-frame clones only, with some absent. In the table there are around 93,000 clones, roughly 78% of which are singletons.

The TCR was taken from a human donor with classical Hodgkin lymphoma. The chain employs TRBV20-1 and TRBJ2-5, with D perhaps TRBD2 (5 bases). The input for sequencing was peripheral blood mononuclear cells (PBMCs), taken before the fourth cycle of nivolumab. The CDR3 is CSLASWETQYF. As DNA, the CDR3 is TGCAGCCTAGCTTCCTGGGAGACCCAGTACTTC.